This T cell receptor (beta chain) was identified during a study of CD8 T cells in Susac syndrome. With random hexamers, reverse transcription was performed on about 0.5 to 1 ug of RNA. Amplification of the TCR beta CDR3 was carried out by immunoSEQ multiplex PCR, which spanned a total of 54 Vbeta and 13 Jbeta segments. Using its own MiXCR run on the immunoSEQ multiplex PCR reads, TCRdb lists one record per CDR3 protein. The data show approximately 280,000 distinct CDR3 sequences, around 83% seen once. V was trimmed by 4 bases and J by 0 bases, leaving 13 bases between them. CDR1 SGDLS and CDR2 YYNGEE come from the germline V gene. This CDR3 spans 16 amino acids. Negative isolation was applied to CD8+ and CD4+ T cells, and FACS enrichment was applied to TEMRA cells.

The sequence came from a human donor with multiple sclerosis. The sequenced sample was CD8+ T cells from PBMCs. The V and J genes are TRBV9 and TRBJ2-2; tentative D call: TRBD1 (5 bases). Here the CDR3 DNA reads TGTGCCAGCAGCACCTGGGGCACGGCGAACACCGGGGAGCTGTTTTTT. Protein: CASSTWGTANTGELFF. The whole variable domain, remainder taken from reference TRBV9 and TRBJ2-2, is DSGVTQTPKHLITATGQRVTLRCSPRSGDLSVYWYQQSLDQGLQFLIQYYNGEERAKGNILERFSAQQFPDLHSELNLSSLELGDSALYFCASSTWGTANTGELFFGEGSRLTVL.